The 8 T cell receptor beta chains below all came from one sample that was sequenced in a study of shared clonotypes between healthy human individuals. The assay was immunoSEQ multiplex PCR, and TCRdb's table has in-frame clones only and misses some. The table has 450,000 to 550,000 clones, 60% to 85% seen once. Material: PBMCs. Receptors originate from a woman aged 40 to 55 in good health. Some clones in this sample may be carry-over from other donors' samples.

The gene calls are TRBV2 and TRBJ2-3; 14 positions agree with TRBD2. CDR1 is SNHLY and CDR2 is FYNNEI in the germline V gene. Trimming at V came to 8 bases and at J to 3 bases, leaving 13 bases not matched to a gene. This CDR3 has 18 amino acids. CDR3 residues: CASLNPGLAGAGTDTQYF. The DNA for the CDR3 is TGTGCCAGCTTAAACCCGGGACTAGCGGGAGCTGGGACAGATACGCAGTATTTT. The variable domain in full, with the rest retrieved from reference TRBV2 and TRBJ2-3, is EPEVTQTPSHQVTQMGQEVILRCVPISNHLYFYWYRQILGQKVEFLVSFYNNEISEKSEIFDDQFSVERPDGSNFTLKIRSTKLEDSAMYFCASLNPGLAGAGTDTQYFGPGTRLTVL.

This clone came up a few times. The J gene is TRBJ1-2, the V gene TRBV28; D may be TRBD1 (5 bases). The CDR3 has 12 residues. Germline assignment: CDR1 MDHEN and CDR2 SYDVKM. The germline V and J ends were trimmed by 5 bases and 4 bases, with 8 bases remaining between them. CDR3 sequence reads: CASSPGVYGYTF. As DNA, the CDR3 is TGTGCCAGCAGTCCGGGGGTCTATGGCTACACCTTC.

The gene calls are TRBV19 and TRBJ1-1; D remains unclear. Deletions cut 2 bases from V and 11 bases from J, with 15 bases between. The CDR3 is made up of 13 amino acids. Germline V gene sequence: CDR1 LNHDA, CDR2 SQIVND (reference sequence). The CDR3 reads CASSITAVGSAFF. In DNA form, the CDR3 reads TGTGCCAGTAGTATAACGGCAGTCGGGAGCGCTTTCTTT.

The V gene is TRBV4-3, the J gene TRBJ2-1; 8 bases match TRBD2. This CDR3 is 14 amino acids long. The V gene's germline CDR1 is LGHNA and CDR2 YSLEER. The V gene end was trimmed by 3 bases and the J gene end by 9 bases; junction bases not matched to a gene: 7. The CDR3 bases are TGCGCCAGCAGCCATAGCGGGAAGGTGGTTGAGCAGTTCTTC. This encodes CASSHSGKVVEQFF.

The J gene is TRBJ1-2, the V gene TRBV5-4; D remains ambiguous. V dropped 0 bases and J dropped 8 bases, with 14 bases sitting between them. This CDR3 spans 14 amino acids. Germline CDR1 reads SGHNT; CDR2 reads YYREEE (reference sequence). The CDR3 nucleotides are TGTGCCAGCAGCTTGGAAGCGATTTCGAGGGGCTACACCTTC. Protein: CASSLEAISRGYTF.

The chain uses TRBV5-1 and TRBJ2-3; D not certain. This CDR3 is built from 12 residues. Trimming removed 3 bases at V and 3 bases at J, with 5 bases between. Germline V lookup: CDR1 SGHRS, CDR2 YFSETQ. CDR3 residues: CASSSRTDTQYF. The CDR3 region has the DNA TGCGCCAGCAGCTCGAGGACAGATACGCAGTATTTT.

The chain carries TRBV19 and TRBJ2-1; the D is unclear. Germline values: CDR1 LNHDA, CDR2 SQIVND (reference sequence). This CDR3 spans 15 amino acids. V lost 3 bases, J lost 5 bases, and 14 bases lay in between. The CDR3, as DNA: TGTGCCAGTAGTATCCGCGTGGGAACTAACAATGAGCAGTTCTTC. It translates to CASSIRVGTNNEQFF.

The chain recombines TRBV11-2 with TRBJ2-3, with 13 bases identical to TRBD2. The ends lost 8 bases at V and 3 bases at J; junction bases unmatched: 5. From germline, CDR1 is SGHAT and CDR2 FQNNGV. The CDR3 consists of 15 residues. The CDR3 protein is CASVQLAGGTDTQYF. CDR3 nucleotide sequence: TGTGCCAGCGTCCAACTAGCGGGAGGGACAGATACGCAGTATTTT.